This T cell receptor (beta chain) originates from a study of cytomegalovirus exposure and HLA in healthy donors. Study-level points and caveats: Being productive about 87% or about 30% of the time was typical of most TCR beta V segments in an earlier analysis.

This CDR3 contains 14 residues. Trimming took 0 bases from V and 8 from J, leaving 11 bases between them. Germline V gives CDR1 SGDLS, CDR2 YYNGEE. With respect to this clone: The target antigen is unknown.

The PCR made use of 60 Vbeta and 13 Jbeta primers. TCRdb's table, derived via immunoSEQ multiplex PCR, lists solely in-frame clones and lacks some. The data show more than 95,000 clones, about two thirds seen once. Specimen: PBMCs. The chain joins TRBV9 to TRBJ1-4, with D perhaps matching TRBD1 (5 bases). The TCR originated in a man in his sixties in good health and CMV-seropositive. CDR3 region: CASSVEGLGEKLFF. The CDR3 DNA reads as TGTGCCAGCAGCGTAGAGGGGTTGGGGGAAAAACTGTTTTTT.